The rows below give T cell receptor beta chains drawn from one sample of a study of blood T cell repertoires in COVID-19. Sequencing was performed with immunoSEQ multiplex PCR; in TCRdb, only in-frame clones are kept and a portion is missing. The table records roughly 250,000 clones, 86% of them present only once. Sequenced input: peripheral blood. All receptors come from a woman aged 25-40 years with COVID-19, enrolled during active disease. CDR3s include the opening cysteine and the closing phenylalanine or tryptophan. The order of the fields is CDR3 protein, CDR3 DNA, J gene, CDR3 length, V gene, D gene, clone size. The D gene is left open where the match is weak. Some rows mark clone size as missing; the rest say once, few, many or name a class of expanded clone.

CDR3aa: CASSPGSGQAYIQYF; CDR3nt: TGTGCCAGCAGCCCAGGGTCTGGACAGGCCTACATTCAGTACTTC; j_gene: TRBJ2-4; len: 15; v_gene: TRBV7-2; d_gene: TRBD1; abundance: -
CDR3aa: CASSLSRGLYYEQYF; CDR3nt: TGTGCCAGCAGCTTGTCGAGGGGGCTATACTACGAGCAGTACTTC; j_gene: TRBJ2-7; len: 15; v_gene: TRBV5-4; d_gene: TRBD1; abundance: few
CDR3aa: CASSANRLAGAYEQYF; CDR3nt: TGTGCCAGCAGTGCTAACCGACTAGCGGGGGCCTACGAGCAGTACTTC; j_gene: TRBJ2-7; len: 16; v_gene: TRBV6-1; d_gene: TRBD2; abundance: -
CDR3aa: CASSKGTGVAETQYF; CDR3nt: TGTGCCAGCAGCAAAGGGACAGGGGTGGCAGAGACCCAGTACTTC; j_gene: TRBJ2-5; len: 15; v_gene: TRBV5-5; d_gene: TRBD1; abundance: once
CDR3aa: CAWSGDRGYEQYF; CDR3nt: TGTGCCTGGAGTGGAGACAGGGGCTACGAGCAGTACTTC; j_gene: TRBJ2-7; len: 13; v_gene: TRBV30; d_gene: TRBD1; abundance: once
CDR3aa: CASSVPGTLSSSNEKLFF; CDR3nt: TGCGCCAGCAGCGTACCCGGGACATTGAGTAGTTCTAATGAAAAACTGTTTTTT; j_gene: TRBJ1-4; len: 18; v_gene: TRBV5-1; d_gene: -; abundance: -
CDR3aa: CASKGTGSPGELFF; CDR3nt: TGTGCCAGCAAGGGGACAGGGTCACCCGGGGAGCTGTTTTTT; j_gene: TRBJ2-2; len: 14; v_gene: TRBV6-5; d_gene: TRBD1; abundance: -
CDR3aa: CASSSGLNYGYTF; CDR3nt: TGTGCCAGCAGCTCAGGCCTTAACTATGGCTACACCTTC; j_gene: TRBJ1-2; len: 13; v_gene: TRBV14; d_gene: -; abundance: -
CDR3aa: CASSNRGALETQYF; CDR3nt: TGTGCCAGCAGCAACCGGGGGGCCCTGGAGACCCAGTACTTC; j_gene: TRBJ2-5; len: 14; v_gene: TRBV21-1; d_gene: -; abundance: -
CDR3aa: CAWSVGLVYEQYF; CDR3nt: TGTGCCTGGAGTGTTGGACTGGTCTACGAGCAGTACTTC; j_gene: TRBJ2-7; len: 13; v_gene: TRBV30; d_gene: -; abundance: -
CDR3aa: CASSFKGSGGNTDTQYF; CDR3nt: TGTGCCAGCAGCTTTAAGGGTAGCGGGGGGAACACAGATACGCAGTATTTT; j_gene: TRBJ2-3; len: 17; v_gene: TRBV7-6; d_gene: TRBD2; abundance: -
CDR3aa: CASSATGFQVQYF; CDR3nt: TGTGCCAGCTCAGCGACAGGGTTTCAAGTGCAGTACTTC; j_gene: TRBJ2-7; len: 13; v_gene: TRBV18; d_gene: TRBD1; abundance: few
CDR3aa: CATSEAVPGTGGDAAEAFF; CDR3nt: TGTGCCACCAGTGAAGCAGTCCCCGGGACAGGGGGCGATGCAGCTGAAGCTTTCTTT; j_gene: TRBJ1-1; len: 19; v_gene: TRBV24-1; d_gene: TRBD1; abundance: -
CDR3aa: CASSLWTGVPEAFF; CDR3nt: TGTGCCAGCAGTTTATGGACGGGGGTCCCTGAAGCTTTCTTT; j_gene: TRBJ1-1; len: 14; v_gene: TRBV27; d_gene: -; abundance: many
CDR3aa: CASSSRQGSSYNSPLHF; CDR3nt: TGTGCCAGCAGCTCTAGACAGGGGAGCTCCTATAATTCACCCCTCCACTTT; j_gene: TRBJ1-6; len: 17; v_gene: TRBV5-4; d_gene: TRBD1; abundance: few
CDR3aa: CASSLVAVGTDTQYF; CDR3nt: TGTGCCAGCAGCTTAGTTGCGGTAGGCACAGATACGCAGTATTTT; j_gene: TRBJ2-3; len: 15; v_gene: TRBV7-2; d_gene: -; abundance: -
CDR3aa: CASSLEGTSYNEQFF; CDR3nt: TGTGCCAGCAGCTTAGAGGGGACTAGCTACAATGAGCAGTTCTTC; j_gene: TRBJ2-1; len: 15; v_gene: TRBV7-2; d_gene: TRBD2; abundance: once
CDR3aa: CASSYVRSSGYTF; CDR3nt: TGTGCCAGCAGTTACGTACGGTCGTCCGGCTACACCTTC; j_gene: TRBJ1-2; len: 13; v_gene: TRBV6-6; d_gene: -; abundance: -
CDR3aa: CASRALTGLYYGYTF; CDR3nt: TGTGCCAGTAGAGCCCTGACAGGGCTCTACTATGGCTACACCTTC; j_gene: TRBJ1-2; len: 15; v_gene: TRBV19; d_gene: TRBD1; abundance: -
CDR3aa: CASSPGQGLSEKLFF; CDR3nt: TGTGCCAGCAGCCCGGGACAGGGGTTGTCTGAAAAACTGTTTTTT; j_gene: TRBJ1-4; len: 15; v_gene: TRBV2; d_gene: TRBD1; abundance: -
CDR3aa: CASSLTGFAHEQYF; CDR3nt: TGTGCCAGCAGCCTGACAGGGTTCGCCCACGAGCAGTACTTC; j_gene: TRBJ2-7; len: 14; v_gene: TRBV11-2; d_gene: TRBD1; abundance: -
CDR3aa: CASSPERGPIKPQHF; CDR3nt: TGTGCCAGCTCACCCGAGAGGGGGCCAATCAAGCCCCAGCATTTT; j_gene: TRBJ1-5; len: 15; v_gene: TRBV18; d_gene: TRBD1; abundance: -
CDR3aa: CASTEERTGVHEQYF; CDR3nt: TGTGCCAGCACCGAGGAGAGGACAGGGGTCCACGAGCAGTACTTC; j_gene: TRBJ2-7; len: 15; v_gene: TRBV28; d_gene: TRBD1; abundance: few
CDR3aa: CASSQGAGGRGTGELFF; CDR3nt: TGTGCCAGCAGCCAAGGTGCGGGGGGGCGTGGCACCGGGGAGCTGTTTTTT; j_gene: TRBJ2-2; len: 17; v_gene: TRBV3-1/TRBV3-2; d_gene: TRBD2; abundance: -
CDR3aa: CASSLEGGRLGTGELFF; CDR3nt: TGTGCCAGCAGCTTAGAGGGAGGACGGCTTGGCACCGGGGAGCTGTTTTTT; j_gene: TRBJ2-2; len: 17; v_gene: TRBV11-2; d_gene: -; abundance: -
CDR3aa: CASIFGRTGGSPLHF; CDR3nt: TGTGCCAGCATTTTCGGGAGGACAGGGGGTTCACCCCTCCACTTT; j_gene: TRBJ1-6; len: 15; v_gene: TRBV6-5; d_gene: TRBD1; abundance: -
CDR3aa: CASSPAGLGNSPLHF; CDR3nt: TGTGCCAGCAGCCCGGCGGGGTTAGGTAATTCACCCCTCCACTTT; j_gene: TRBJ1-6; len: 15; v_gene: TRBV7-6; d_gene: -; abundance: -
CDR3aa: CASTSGGSGELFF; CDR3nt: TGTGCCAGCACCTCTGGCGGTTCCGGGGAGCTGTTTTTT; j_gene: TRBJ2-2; len: 13; v_gene: TRBV11-2; d_gene: -; abundance: -
CDR3aa: CASSLLGLGGTDTQYF; CDR3nt: TGCGCCAGCAGCTTGCTGGGACTAGGGGGAACAGATACGCAGTATTTT; j_gene: TRBJ2-3; len: 16; v_gene: TRBV5-1; d_gene: TRBD2; abundance: -
CDR3aa: CASSELSGIGELFF; CDR3nt: TGTGCCAGCAGTGAACTATCGGGGATCGGGGAGCTGTTTTTT; j_gene: TRBJ2-2; len: 14; v_gene: TRBV6-1; d_gene: -; abundance: -
CDR3aa: CASRTSGGATYEQYF; CDR3nt: TGTGCCAGCAGGACCAGTGGGGGGGCCACCTACGAGCAGTACTTC; j_gene: TRBJ2-7; len: 15; v_gene: TRBV6-5; d_gene: -; abundance: -
CDR3aa: CASSGLRQTDTQYF; CDR3nt: TGTGCCAGCAGCGGGTTGAGACAGACAGATACGCAGTATTTT; j_gene: TRBJ2-3; len: 14; v_gene: TRBV6-5; d_gene: -; abundance: -
CDR3aa: CASRPQGVGNSPLHF; CDR3nt: TGTGCCAGCAGACCTCAGGGGGTGGGGAATTCACCCCTCCACTTT; j_gene: TRBJ1-6; len: 15; v_gene: TRBV28; d_gene: TRBD1; abundance: -
CDR3aa: CASSSTRSGNTIYF; CDR3nt: TGTGCCAGCAGCTCAACTCGTTCTGGAAACACCATATATTTT; j_gene: TRBJ1-3; len: 14; v_gene: TRBV5-6; d_gene: -; abundance: medium-sized
CDR3aa: CASSFGNTEAFF; CDR3nt: TGTGCCAGCAGCTTCGGGAACACTGAAGCTTTCTTT; j_gene: TRBJ1-1; len: 12; v_gene: TRBV7-9; d_gene: -; abundance: -